This T cell receptor (beta chain) was found in a study of graft-versus-host responses after intestinal transplantation. The study, taken as a whole, reports: GvH clones occurred in recipient marrow; some first appeared in ileum or blood. Levels of circulating GvH clones at their peak were associated with early post-transplant HvG declines.

Turning to this clone: Its specificity is not known.

Here immunoSEQ multiplex PCR was the method, and the copy in TCRdb shows in-frame clones only, minus some. This table has about 130,000 clones, around 90% appearing once. The length of the CDR3 is 15 residues. The trim removed 6 bases at V and 10 bases at J, leaving 12 bases unmatched. Germline V gene sequence: CDR1 SEHNR, CDR2 FQNEAQ (reference sequence). Here the sequenced sample was unstimulated CD4+ T cells sorted from spleen or lymph node cells, taken before intestinal transplant. This TCR derives from a human donor who received an intestinal transplant. This chain uses TRBV7-9 with TRBJ1-1, with 12 nucleotides matching TRBD1. The CDR3 loop reads CASSPSGTGGRGAFF. The CDR3 coding sequence is TGTGCCAGCAGTCCTTCCGGGACAGGGGGCAGGGGAGCTTTCTTT.